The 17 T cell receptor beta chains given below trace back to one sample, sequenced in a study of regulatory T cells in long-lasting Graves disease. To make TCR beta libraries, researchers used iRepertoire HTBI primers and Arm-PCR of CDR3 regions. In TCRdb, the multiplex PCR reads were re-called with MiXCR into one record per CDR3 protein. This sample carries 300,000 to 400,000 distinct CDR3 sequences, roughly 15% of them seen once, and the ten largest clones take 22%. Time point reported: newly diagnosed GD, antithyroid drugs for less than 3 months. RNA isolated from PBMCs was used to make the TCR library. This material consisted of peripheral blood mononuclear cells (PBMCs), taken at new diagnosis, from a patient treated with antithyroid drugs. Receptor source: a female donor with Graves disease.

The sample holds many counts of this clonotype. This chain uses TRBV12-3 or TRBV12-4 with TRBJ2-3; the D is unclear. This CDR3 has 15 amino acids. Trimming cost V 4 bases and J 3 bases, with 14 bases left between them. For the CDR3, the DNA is TGTGCCAGCAGTTCCGGGCCGCGGCCAACAGATACGCAGTATTTT. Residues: CASSSGPRPTDTQYF.

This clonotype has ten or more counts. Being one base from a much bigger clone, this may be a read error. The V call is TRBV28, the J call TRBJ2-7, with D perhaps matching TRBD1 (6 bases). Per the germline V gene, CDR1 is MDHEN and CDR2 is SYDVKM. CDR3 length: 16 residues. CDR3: CAGSLSSPDSSYEQYF. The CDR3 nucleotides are TGTGCCGGCAGTTTATCCTCTCCGGACAGCTCCTACGAGCAGTACTTC.

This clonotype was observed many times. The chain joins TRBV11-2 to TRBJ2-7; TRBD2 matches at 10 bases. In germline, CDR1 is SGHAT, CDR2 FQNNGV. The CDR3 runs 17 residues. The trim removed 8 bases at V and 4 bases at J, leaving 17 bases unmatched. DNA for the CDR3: TGTGCCAGCGGGGGTGTAGGTCTAGCGGGAGATAAGTACGAGCAGTACTTC. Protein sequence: CASGGVGLAGDKYEQYF.

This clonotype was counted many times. The CDR3 nucleotides are TGTGCCAGCAGTTACTGGTCGGCATTTGGGGGGCTCGGCACCGGGGAGCTGTTTTTT. This encodes CASSYWSAFGGLGTGELFF. The chain employs TRBV6-5 and TRBJ2-2, with D tentatively TRBD1 or TRBD2 (6 bases each). The ends were cut back, 1 base at V and 4 bases at J, with 22 bases in the middle. This CDR3 spans 19 amino acids. In germline, CDR1 is MNHEY, CDR2 SVGAGI.

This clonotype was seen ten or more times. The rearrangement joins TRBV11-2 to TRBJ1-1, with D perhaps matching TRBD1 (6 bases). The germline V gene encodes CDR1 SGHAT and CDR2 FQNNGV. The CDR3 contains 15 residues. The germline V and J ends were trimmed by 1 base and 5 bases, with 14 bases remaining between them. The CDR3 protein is CASSLVGGRRTEAFF. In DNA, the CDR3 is TGTGCCAGCAGCTTAGTAGGGGGGCGTCGGACTGAAGCTTTCTTT.

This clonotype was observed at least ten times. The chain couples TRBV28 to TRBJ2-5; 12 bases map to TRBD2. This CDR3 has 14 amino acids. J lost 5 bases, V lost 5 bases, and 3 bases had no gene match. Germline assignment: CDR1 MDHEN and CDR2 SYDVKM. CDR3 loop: CASSPTSGGETQYF. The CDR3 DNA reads TGTGCCAGCAGTCCCACTAGCGGGGGGGAGACCCAGTACTTC.

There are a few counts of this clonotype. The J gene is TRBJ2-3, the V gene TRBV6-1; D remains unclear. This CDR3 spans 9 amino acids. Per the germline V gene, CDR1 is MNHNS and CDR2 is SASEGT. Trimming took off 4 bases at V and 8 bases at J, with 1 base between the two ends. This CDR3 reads CASSATQYF. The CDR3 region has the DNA TGTGCCAGCAGTGCTACGCAGTATTTT.

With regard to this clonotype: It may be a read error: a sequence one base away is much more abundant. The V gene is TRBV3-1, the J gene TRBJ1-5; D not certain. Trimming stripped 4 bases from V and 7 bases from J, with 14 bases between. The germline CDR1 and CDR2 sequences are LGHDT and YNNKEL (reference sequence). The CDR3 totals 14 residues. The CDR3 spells CASSRDLAGQPQHF. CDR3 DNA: TGTGCCAGCAGCCGAGATCTGGCGGGACAGCCCCAGCATTTT. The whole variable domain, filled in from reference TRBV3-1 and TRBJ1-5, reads DTAVSQTPKYLVTQMGNDKSIKCEQNLGHDTMYWYKQDSKKFLKIMFSYNNKELIINETVPNRFSPKSPDKAHLNLHINSLELGDSAVYFCASSRDLAGQPQHFGDGTRLSIL.

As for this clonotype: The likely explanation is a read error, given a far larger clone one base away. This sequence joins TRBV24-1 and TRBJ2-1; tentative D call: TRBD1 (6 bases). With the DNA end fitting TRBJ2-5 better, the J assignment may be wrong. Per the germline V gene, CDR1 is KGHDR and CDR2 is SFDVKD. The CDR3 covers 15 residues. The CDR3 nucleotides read TGTGCCACCAGTGACCCGGGACACTACCAAGGGACCCAGTACTTC. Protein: CATSDPGHYQGTQYF.

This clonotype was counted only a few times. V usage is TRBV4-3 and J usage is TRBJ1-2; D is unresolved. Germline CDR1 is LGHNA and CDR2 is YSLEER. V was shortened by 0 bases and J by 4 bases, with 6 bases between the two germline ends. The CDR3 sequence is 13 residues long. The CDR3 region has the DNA TGCGCCAGCAGCCAAGATGGGAGCTATGGCTACACCTTC. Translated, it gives CASSQDGSYGYTF.

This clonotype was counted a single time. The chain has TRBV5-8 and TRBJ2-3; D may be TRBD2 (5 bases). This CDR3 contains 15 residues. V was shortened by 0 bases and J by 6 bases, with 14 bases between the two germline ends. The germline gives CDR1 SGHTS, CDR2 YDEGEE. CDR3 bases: TGTGCCAGCAGCTTGGTTCCCGGGGAAGTGGATACGCAGTATTTT. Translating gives CASSLVPGEVDTQYF.

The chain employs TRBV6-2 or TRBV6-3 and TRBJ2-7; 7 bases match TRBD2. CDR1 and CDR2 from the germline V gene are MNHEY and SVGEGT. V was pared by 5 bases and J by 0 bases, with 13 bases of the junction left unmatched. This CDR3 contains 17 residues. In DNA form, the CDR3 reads TGTGCCAGCAGTAAACCCACACGGGGGGTCGACTCCTACGAGCAGTACTTC. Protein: CASSKPTRGVDSYEQYF.

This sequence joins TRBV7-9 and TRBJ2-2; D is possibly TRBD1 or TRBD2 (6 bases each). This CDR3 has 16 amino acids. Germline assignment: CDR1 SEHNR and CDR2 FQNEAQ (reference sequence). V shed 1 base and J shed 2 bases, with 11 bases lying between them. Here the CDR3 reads CASSLVAGHNTGELFF. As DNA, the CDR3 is TGTGCCAGCAGCTTAGTGGCGGGACACAACACCGGGGAGCTGTTTTTT.

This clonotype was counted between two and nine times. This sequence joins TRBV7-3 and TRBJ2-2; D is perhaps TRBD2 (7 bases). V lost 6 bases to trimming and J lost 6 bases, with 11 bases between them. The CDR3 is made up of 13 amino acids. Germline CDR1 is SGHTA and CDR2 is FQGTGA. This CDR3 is CASSTGGPGELFF. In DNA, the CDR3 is TGTGCCAGCAGTACGGGGGGCCCCGGGGAGCTGTTTTTT.

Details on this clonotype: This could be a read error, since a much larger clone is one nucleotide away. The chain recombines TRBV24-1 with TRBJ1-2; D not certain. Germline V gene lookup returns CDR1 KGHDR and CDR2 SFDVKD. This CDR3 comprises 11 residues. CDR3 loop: CATSNWSGYSF. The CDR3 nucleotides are TGTGCCACCAGCAACTGGAGTGGCTACAGCTTC.

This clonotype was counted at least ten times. CDR3: CASSFGQDYEQYF. CDR3 sequence (DNA): TGTGCCAGCAGTTTTGGACAGGACTACGAGCAGTACTTC. This chain joins TRBV27 and TRBJ2-7; 7 nucleotides match TRBD1. CDR3 length equals 13 residues. Germline V CDR1 and CDR2: MNHEY, SMNVEV (reference sequence). J gave up 3 bases and V 3 bases, and 2 bases lay outside the gene matches.

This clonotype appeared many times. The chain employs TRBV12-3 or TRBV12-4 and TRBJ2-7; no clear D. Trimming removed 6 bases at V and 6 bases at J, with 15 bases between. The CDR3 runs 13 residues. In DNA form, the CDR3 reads TGTGCCAGCAGCCGCGACTCGTTGAGCGAGCAGTACTTC. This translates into CASSRDSLSEQYF.